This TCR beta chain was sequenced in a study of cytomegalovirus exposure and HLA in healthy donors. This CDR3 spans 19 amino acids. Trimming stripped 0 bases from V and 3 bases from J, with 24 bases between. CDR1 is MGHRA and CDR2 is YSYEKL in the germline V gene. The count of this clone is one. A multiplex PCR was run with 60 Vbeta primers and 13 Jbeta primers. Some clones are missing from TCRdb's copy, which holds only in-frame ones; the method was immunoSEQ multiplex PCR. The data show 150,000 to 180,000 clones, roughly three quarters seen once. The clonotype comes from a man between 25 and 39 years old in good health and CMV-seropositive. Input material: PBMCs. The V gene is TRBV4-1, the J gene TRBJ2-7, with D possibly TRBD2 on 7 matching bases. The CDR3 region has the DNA TGCGCCAGCAGCCAAGATACGGCGGGCGGGGGCAAACGATTCTACGAGCAGTACTTC. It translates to CASSQDTAGGGKRFYEQYF.